This paragraph reports one T cell receptor (beta chain). The data were obtained in a study of technical replicates of blood from a few donors. The assay was immunoSEQ multiplex PCR, and TCRdb's table has in-frame clones only and misses some. The repertoire holds tens of thousands of clones, with roughly 93% as singletons. V gave up 4 bases and J gave up 8 bases, with 15 bases separating them. The CDR3 is 14 amino acids. The germline CDR1 and CDR2 sequences are MRHNA and SNTAGT. This TCR derives from a human donor in good health. V usage is TRBV6-4 and J usage is TRBJ2-1, with a weak D call TRBD2 (5 bases). Sequenced material: T cells isolated from PBMCs. The CDR3: CASSARLSLDEQFF. Written as DNA, the CDR3 is TGTGCCAGCAGTGCCAGACTATCCCTCGATGAGCAGTTCTTC.